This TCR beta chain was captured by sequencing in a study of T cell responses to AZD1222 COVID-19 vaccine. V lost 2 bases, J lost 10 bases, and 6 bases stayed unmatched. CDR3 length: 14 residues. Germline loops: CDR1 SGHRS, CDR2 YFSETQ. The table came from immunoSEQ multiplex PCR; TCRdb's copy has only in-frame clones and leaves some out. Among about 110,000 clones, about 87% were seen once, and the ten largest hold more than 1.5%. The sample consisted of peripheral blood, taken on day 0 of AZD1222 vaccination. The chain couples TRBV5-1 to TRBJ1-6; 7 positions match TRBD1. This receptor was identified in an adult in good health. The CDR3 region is CASSFQQGNSPLHF. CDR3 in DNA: TGCGCCAGCAGCTTCCAACAGGGGAACTCACCCCTCCACTTT. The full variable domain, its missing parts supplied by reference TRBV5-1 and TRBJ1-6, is KAGVTQTPRYLIKTRGQQVTLSCSPISGHRSVSWYQQTPGQGLQFLFEYFSETQRNKGNFPGRFSGRQFSNSRSEMNVSTLELGDSALYLCASSFQQGNSPLHFGNGTRLTVT.